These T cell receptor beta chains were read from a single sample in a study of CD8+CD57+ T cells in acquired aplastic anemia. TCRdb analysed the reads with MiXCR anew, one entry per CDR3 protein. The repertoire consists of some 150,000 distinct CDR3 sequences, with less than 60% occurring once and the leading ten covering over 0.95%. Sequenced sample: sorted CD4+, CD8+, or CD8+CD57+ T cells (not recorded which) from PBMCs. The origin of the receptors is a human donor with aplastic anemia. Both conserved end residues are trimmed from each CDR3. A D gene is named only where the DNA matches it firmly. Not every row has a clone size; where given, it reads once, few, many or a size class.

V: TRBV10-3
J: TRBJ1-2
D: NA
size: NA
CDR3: ANQGTWGYGYT

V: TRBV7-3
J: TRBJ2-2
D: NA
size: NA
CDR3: ASSSEGTAANTGELF

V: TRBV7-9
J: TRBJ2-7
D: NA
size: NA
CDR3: ASRWGEQY

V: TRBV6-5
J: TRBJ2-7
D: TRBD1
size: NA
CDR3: ASSYSPGQGYDEQY

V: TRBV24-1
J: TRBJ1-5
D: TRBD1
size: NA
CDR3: ATSGTGGNQPQH

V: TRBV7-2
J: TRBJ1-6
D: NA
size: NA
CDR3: ASRLGQNNSPLH

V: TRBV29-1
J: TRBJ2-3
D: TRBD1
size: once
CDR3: SVDRGTGTQY

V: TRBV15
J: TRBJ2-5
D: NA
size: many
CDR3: ATSRDHVTAGGGETQY

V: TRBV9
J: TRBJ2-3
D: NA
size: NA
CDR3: ASSLSRGGTDTQY

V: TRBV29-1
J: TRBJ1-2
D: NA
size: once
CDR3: SVRRGDYRGNYGYT

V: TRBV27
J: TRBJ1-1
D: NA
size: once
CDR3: ASSGWGERAF

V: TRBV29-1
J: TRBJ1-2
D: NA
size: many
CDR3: SVGQNYGYT

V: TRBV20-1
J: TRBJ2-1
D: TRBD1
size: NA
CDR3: SARPGQGNEQF

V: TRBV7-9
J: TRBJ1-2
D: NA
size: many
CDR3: ASSQTQMLYGYT

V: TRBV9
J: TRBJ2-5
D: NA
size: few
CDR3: ASSVVGLQIETQY

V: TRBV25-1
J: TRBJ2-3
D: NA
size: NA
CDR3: ASSPSAPDTQY

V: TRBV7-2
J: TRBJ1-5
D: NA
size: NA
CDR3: ASSSMGGLEPQH

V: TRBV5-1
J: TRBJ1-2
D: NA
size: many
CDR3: ASSLTAGIHGYT

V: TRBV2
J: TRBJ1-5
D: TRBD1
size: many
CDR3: ASSNSTGFYSNQPQH

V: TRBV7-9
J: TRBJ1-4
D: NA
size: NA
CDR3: ASSLTTNEKLF

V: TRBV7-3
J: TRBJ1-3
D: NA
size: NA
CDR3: ASSLMGGGNTIY

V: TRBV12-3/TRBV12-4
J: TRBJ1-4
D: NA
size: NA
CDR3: ASSHTRTAEKLF

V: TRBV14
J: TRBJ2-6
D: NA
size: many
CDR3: ASSQDGTGANVLT

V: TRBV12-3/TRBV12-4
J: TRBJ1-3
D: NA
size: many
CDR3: ASSWEGVGGNTIY

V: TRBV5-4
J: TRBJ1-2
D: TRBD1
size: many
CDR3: ASSSNTQGQGGYT

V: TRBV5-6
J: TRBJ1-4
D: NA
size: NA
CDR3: ASSISGVGESTNEKLF

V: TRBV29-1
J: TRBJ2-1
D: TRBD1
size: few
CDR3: SGTGQRKDEQF

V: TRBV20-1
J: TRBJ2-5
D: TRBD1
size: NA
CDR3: SAVWTGGLETQY

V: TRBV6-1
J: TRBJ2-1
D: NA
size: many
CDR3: ASSDSGRGNEQF

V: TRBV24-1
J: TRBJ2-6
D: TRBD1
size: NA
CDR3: ATSDRTGGNVLT

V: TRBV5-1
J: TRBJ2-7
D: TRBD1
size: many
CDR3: ASSPGQGREQY

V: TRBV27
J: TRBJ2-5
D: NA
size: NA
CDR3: ASSLGPSRKAQETQY

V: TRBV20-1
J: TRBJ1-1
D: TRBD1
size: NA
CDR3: SAKRLGQGVRTEAF

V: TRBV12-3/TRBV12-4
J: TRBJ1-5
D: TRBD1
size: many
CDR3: ASSPGDRGYNQPQH

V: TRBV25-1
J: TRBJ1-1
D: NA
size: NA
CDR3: ASSSQDRPEAF

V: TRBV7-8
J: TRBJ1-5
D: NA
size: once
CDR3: ASSLAVGEHLAQPQH

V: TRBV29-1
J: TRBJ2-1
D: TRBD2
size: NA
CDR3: SVILAGRSWGEQF

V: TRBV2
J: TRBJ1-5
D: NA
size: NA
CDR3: ASRGPVASNQPQH

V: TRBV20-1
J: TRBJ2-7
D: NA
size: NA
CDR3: SAPGVSYEQY

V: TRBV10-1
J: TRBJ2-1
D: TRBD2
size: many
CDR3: ASSEPPYLAGGLNEQF

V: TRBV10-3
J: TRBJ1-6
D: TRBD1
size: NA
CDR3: ASLPGTGVSPLH

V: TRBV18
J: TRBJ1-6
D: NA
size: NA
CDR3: ASSQQGSANSPLH

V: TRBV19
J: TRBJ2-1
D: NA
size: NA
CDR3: ASSRTRPNEQF

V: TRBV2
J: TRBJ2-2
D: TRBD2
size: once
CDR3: AGNGLAPGELF

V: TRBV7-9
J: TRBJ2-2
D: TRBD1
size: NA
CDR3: ASSRAGGGELF

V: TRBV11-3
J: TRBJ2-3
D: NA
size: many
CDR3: ASSLDREGTQY

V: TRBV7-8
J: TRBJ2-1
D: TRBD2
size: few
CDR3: ASSQAGSSYNEQF

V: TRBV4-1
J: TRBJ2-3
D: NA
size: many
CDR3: ASSLSVTSTDTQY